This entry is about one T cell receptor (beta chain). This clone's antigen is unknown. Base-call qualities are not available, and no considerably larger clone is one nucleotide away. The sample is drawn from a study of shared clonotypes between healthy human individuals (TCRdb year 2020). In terms of the full investigation: The cohort comprised two women and a few men aged 18 to 49 years. For each donor, CD4 naive and CD4 memory were each given three plates, CD8 naive was given two plates, and CD8 memory was given one plate. The study deeply sequenced blood TCR repertoires of five healthy adults to estimate repertoire size and the extent of clonotype sharing between individuals. Libraries were prepared and TCR repertoires were sequenced by different laboratories using diverse techniques, in order to increase sequencing depth and limit assay-specific biases. Leukapheresis yielded between about 0.85 and 10 billion PBMCs per donor.

CD8 naive samples consisted of CD45RO-negative cells that were positively selected for CCR7, yielding a CD45RA+CCR7+ population without TemRA cells. The donors were healthy, HIV-negative adults with no recently reported acute infections or vaccinations. All donors were Caucasian adults living in Nashville, Tennessee, USA. Blood was obtained by leukapheresis, after which PBMCs were separated by Ficoll-Histopaque density gradient centrifugation and cryopreserved in liquid nitrogen vapor phase. Analytical flow cytometry was used to check the purity and quantity of each magnetically sorted T cell population. Each sorted fraction had its genomic DNA isolated and then quantified by UV absorbance on a Nanodrop 2000c. The CDR3 has 15 amino acids, counting the end cysteine and phenylalanine. Of the read, only the CDR3 DNA is kept; its 45 bases are in frame from base 1. Between the V and J ends, shortened by 2 bases and 1 base respectively, the junction contains 12 bases. The germline V gene encodes CDR1 SGHDT and CDR2 YYEEEE.

Broader findings and caveats from the paper: Rarefaction of sorted-subset datasets indicated incomplete sequencing despite the large sequencing depth. Pairwise subsampling indicated that sequencing depth was expected to affect the degree of clonotype sharing among donors. Compared with non-shared clonotypes, the clonotypes found in all four sorted-subset donors had higher generation probabilities. Sampling was restricted to blood, and TCR repertoires in tissue are likely to differ from TCR repertoires in blood. Because the study included a small number of donors, the genetic and exposure-history diversity represented was limited. Across four donors, roughly 5% of naive CD4, 3.5% of naive CD8, approximately 2.5% of memory CD4, and under 0.45% of memory CD8 clonotypes were shared. Estimated clonotype richness was generally larger for naive than for memory subsets.

Using the deep immunoSEQ assay, TCR CDR3 regions were amplified from genomic DNA by multiplex PCR. Extracted genomic DNA from each cell subset was spread evenly across all wells of several immunoSEQ 96-well plates, with each plate serving as a replicate. For sorted subsets, 150 to 250 ng genomic DNA, equal to tens of thousands of T cell genomes, was loaded into each replicate PCR. Purified libraries were quantified with a Qubit 3.0 fluorometer, sized on a Bioanalyzer 2100, and re-quantified with the KAPA Library Quantification kit. Every immunoSEQ 96-well plate was sequenced on a dedicated single-read 150-cycle Illumina NextSeq 550 flow cell. Per the original workflow: Because the immunoSEQ output included only junctional sequences and no quality scores, the filtering could not be the same as the filtering used for full-length reads. To assign V/J genes and CDR3, sequences were annotated against IMGT germline references using PyIR, a Python wrapper for IgBLAST v1.9. Reads were filtered out if the reads had weak V/J assignments (E-value above 1e-6), no CDR3, stop codons, out-of-frame junctions, or ambiguous translated residues. V3J clonotypes were defined by identical inferred V gene, J gene, and CDR3 amino acid sequence. The percentage overlap between two repertoires was calculated by dividing the number of shared unique clonotypes by the size of the smaller repertoire. Repertoire richness was assessed with RTK rarefaction, the Chao1 estimator, and Recon v2.1 estimates of unobserved clonotypes. For all TCRbeta clonotypes obtained by the gDNA method from several donors, generation probabilities were computed with OLGA. TCRdb holds this immuneACCESS table with in-frame rearrangements only. Some clones are missing; in checked studies, unresolved V genes explain under half, and the rest has no known cause. The V and J calls and clone size are taken from that table; D and trimming were inferred from the DNA. The sample table shows roughly 1,800,000 clones, and less than 95% are seen once. Of the sample, 1.2% falls within the top ten clones.

Sequenced: naive CD8+ T cells sorted from blood. The cell subset or site label for this specimen denotes: CD45RA+CCR7+. The sequence was obtained from a man between 18 and 35 years old in good health. The rearrangement joined TRBV5-6 to TRBJ1-1, with a weak D call of TRBD1 (5 bases match). In nucleotide form, the sequence is TGTGCCAGCAGCTTCCCAGGGCTGGGGAACACTGAAGCTTTCTTT. Translated, it gives CASSFPGLGNTEAFF.